Sequencing of this TCR beta chain was carried out in a study of identical twins (TCRdb year 2016). About the full investigation: To test whether fetal clonotypes persist, the study used deep sequencing on TCR alpha and beta repertoires from monozygotic twins, unrelated adults of various ages, and cord blood. To rule out contamination, replicate twin experiments were performed at different times with different library preparation protocols. Beyond this particular receptor, the publication reports: Fewer insertions were carried by abundant cord blood beta clonotypes; a weaker similar trend was observed in young adult naive repertoires, while no such trend was observed in memory repertoires. Compared with coincidental sharing between unrelated individuals, an excess of low generation-probability sequences was observed among out-of-frame TCR alpha sequences shared between twins. Because the same donors could not be followed over many years, conclusions were based on cross-sectional statistical analysis. A weaker excess of twin sharing was found in beta out-of-frame sequences because the signal-to-noise ratio was lowered by fewer shared sequences. Invariant T cells such as MAIT and iNKT could partly confound zero-insertion analyses, though diverse VJ usage argued against this for most clonotypes. In monozygotic twins, recombination models systematically underestimated out-of-frame TCR alpha sharing, but the models matched the sharing seen between unrelated individuals.

The V end loses 4 bases and the J end loses 1 base, and a stretch of 15 bases separates them. Per the germline V gene, SGHRS is the CDR1 and YFSETQ is the CDR2. The CDR3 runs 16 residues from the cysteine to the phenylalanine. This entry keeps only the CDR3 DNA: 48 bases, framed from base 1. Every donor in the study was a healthy Caucasian. The twin cohort consisted of three pairs of female monozygotic twins, all aged about 18 to 29 years. Peripheral blood mononuclear cells were the source from which RNA for the TCR libraries was isolated. Receptor amplification or capture employed 5' RACE. For sequencing, an Illumina HiSeq 2000 was employed. Template switching added a universal primer binding site, and the final cDNA carried a unique molecular identifier that allowed TCR cDNA molecules to be counted accurately. Specific primers in the conserved constant-segment region were used to synthesize first-strand cDNA for the TCR alpha and beta chains. To control for contamination, every cDNA library carried two barcodes: a SMART-Mk sample barcode plus Illumina barcodes. TruSeq adapter sequences, together with Illumina sample barcodes, were added in two successive PCR steps. The TCR alpha and beta cDNA libraries were sequenced on the Illumina HiSeq platform using custom primers. The paper's data handling went like this. MiGEC processed the raw reads to extract unique molecular identifiers, while MiXCR was used to determine the CDR3 positions. For each individual, recombination models were inferred using an EM algorithm with the repgenHMM and IGoR tools. Shared clonotype analysis was performed with the tcR package in R, normalizing sharing by the product of cloneset sizes. Out-of-frame nonproductive sequences were analyzed to study raw recombination free of thymic and clonal selection effects. TCRdb reran the public reads through fastp at Q25 and MiXCR, keeping productive beta chains. Rows with one shared CDR3 protein collapse into an entry with the most common genes and DNA. In this record, the V and J calls reflect TCRdb's handling and not the investigators' own analysis. The sample table shows hundreds of thousands of distinct CDR3 sequences, and approximately 13% are seen once. About 1.5% of the sample belongs to the ten largest clones.

This clonotype appeared a few times. It has no known antigen specificity. Base qualities are missing; no much larger clone stands one base away. The same sample was also studied in work on yellow fever vaccine responses in identical twins. From the second report: According to the authors, in identical twins the way T cells responded to vaccination appeared partly convergent and partly personalized. In identical twins, the study followed T cell clones that responded to the vaccine with precision.

The chain is encoded by TRBV5-1 joined to TRBJ2-1; D gene: possibly TRBD2, on 5 matching bases. Sequenced input: PBMCs. The clonotype originates from a young woman in good health. CDR3 region: CASSLWTFGSYNEQFF. The sequence in DNA is TGCGCCAGCAGCCTGTGGACTTTCGGGTCCTACAATGAGCAGTTCTTC.